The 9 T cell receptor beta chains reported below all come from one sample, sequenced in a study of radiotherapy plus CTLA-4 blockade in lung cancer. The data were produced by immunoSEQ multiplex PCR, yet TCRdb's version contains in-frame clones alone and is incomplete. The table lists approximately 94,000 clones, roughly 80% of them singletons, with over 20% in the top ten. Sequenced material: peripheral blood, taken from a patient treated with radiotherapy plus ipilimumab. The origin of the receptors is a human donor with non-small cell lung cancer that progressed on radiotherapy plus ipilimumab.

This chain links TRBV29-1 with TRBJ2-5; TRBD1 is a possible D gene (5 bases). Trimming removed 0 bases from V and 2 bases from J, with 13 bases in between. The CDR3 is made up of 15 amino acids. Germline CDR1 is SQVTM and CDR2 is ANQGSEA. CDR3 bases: TGCAGCGTTGAAGAAGGCCGGACAAATCAAGAGACCCAGTACTTC. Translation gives CSVEEGRTNQETQYF.

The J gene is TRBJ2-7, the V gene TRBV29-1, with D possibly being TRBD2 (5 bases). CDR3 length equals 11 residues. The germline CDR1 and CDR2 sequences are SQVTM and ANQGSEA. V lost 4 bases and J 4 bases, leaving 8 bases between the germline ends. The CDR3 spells CSVAGSYEQYF. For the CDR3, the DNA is TGCAGCGTTGCGGGATCATACGAGCAGTACTTC.

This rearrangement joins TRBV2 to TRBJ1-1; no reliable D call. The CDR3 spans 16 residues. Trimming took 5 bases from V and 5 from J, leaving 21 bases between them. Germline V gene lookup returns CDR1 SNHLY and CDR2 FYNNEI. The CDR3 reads CASSHVHEVGWTEAFF. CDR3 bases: TGTGCCAGCAGTCACGTGCACGAAGTAGGTTGGACTGAAGCTTTCTTT.

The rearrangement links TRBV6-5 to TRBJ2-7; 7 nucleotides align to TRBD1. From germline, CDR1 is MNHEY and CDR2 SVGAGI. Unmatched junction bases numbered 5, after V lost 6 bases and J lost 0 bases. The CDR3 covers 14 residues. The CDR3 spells CASRTGFSSYEQYV. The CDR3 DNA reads TGTGCCAGCAGGACAGGGTTCAGCTCCTACGAGCAGTACGTC.

In DNA, the CDR3 is TGTGCCAGCAGTTATCAGGGACCCGGGGACACTGAAGCTTTCTTT. Protein sequence: CASSYQGPGDTEAFF. This chain uses TRBV6-5 with TRBJ1-1; a weak D match, TRBD1 (5 bases). Trimming shortened V by 3 bases and J by 3 bases, and 14 bases separated the two germline ends. Germline V gives CDR1 MNHEY, CDR2 SVGAGI. The CDR3 totals 15 residues.

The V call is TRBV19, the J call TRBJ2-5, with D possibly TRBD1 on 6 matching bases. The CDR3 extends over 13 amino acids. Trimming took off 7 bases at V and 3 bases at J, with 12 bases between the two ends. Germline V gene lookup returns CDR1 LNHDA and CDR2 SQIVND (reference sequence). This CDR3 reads CASTKTGEETQYF. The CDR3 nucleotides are TGTGCCAGTACCAAGACAGGTGAAGAGACCCAGTACTTC. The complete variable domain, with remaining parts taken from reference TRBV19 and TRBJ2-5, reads DGGITQSPKYLFRKEGQNVTLSCEQNLNHDAMYWYRQDPGQGLRLIYYSQIVNDFQKGDIAEGYSVSREKKESFPLTVTSAQKNPTAFYLCASTKTGEETQYFGPGTRLLVL.

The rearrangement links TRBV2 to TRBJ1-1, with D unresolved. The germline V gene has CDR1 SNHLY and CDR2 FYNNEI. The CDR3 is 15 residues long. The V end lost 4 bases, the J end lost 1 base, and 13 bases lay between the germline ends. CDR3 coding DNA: TGTGCCAGCAGTGGACTTGGGCGCAAGAACACTGAAGCTTTCTTT. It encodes CASSGLGRKNTEAFF.

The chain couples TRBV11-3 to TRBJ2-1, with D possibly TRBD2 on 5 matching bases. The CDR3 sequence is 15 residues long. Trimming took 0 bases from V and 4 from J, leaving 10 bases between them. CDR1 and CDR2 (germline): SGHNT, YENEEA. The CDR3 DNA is TGTGCCAGCAGCTTAGATCCTAGCATGTACAATGAGCAGTTCTTC. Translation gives CASSLDPSMYNEQFF.

The CDR3 reads CASRGGNNEQFF. The CDR3 coding sequence is TGTGCCAGCAGGGGCGGGAACAATGAGCAGTTCTTC. The genes are TRBV2 and TRBJ2-1; TRBD2 might be the D (6 bases). Germline CDR1 reads SNHLY; CDR2 reads FYNNEI. V was pared by 6 bases and J by 5 bases, with 8 bases between. This CDR3 spans 12 amino acids.